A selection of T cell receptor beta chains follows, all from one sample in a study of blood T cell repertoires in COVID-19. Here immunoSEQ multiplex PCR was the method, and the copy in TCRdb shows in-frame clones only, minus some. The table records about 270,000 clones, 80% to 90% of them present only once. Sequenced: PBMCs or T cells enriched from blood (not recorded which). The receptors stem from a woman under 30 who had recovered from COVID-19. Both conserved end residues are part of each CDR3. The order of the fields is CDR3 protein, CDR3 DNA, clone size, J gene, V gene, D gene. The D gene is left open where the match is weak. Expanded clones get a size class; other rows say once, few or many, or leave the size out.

CDR3aa: CASTPGGVGYGYTF
CDR3nt: TGTGCCAGCACCCCAGGGGGCGTTGGCTATGGCTACACCTTC
abundance: once
j_gene: TRBJ1-2
v_gene: TRBV5-4
d_gene: TRBD1

CDR3aa: CASVLFRGLNTEAFF
CDR3nt: TGTGCCAGCGTCTTATTCAGGGGTTTGAACACTGAAGCTTTCTTT
abundance: -
j_gene: TRBJ1-1
v_gene: TRBV27
d_gene: -

CDR3aa: CASSVLANQPQHF
CDR3nt: TGTGCCAGCAGTGTCCTAGCTAATCAGCCCCAGCATTTT
abundance: -
j_gene: TRBJ1-5
v_gene: TRBV6-4
d_gene: -

CDR3aa: CAWSPSSGGYTF
CDR3nt: TGTGCCTGGAGTCCTAGTTCCGGCGGCTACACCTTC
abundance: -
j_gene: TRBJ1-2
v_gene: TRBV30
d_gene: -

CDR3aa: CASSLAPSGGKNIQYF
CDR3nt: TGTGCCAGCAGCTTGGCCCCCTCCGGGGGCAAAAACATTCAGTACTTC
abundance: -
j_gene: TRBJ2-4
v_gene: TRBV5-4
d_gene: -

CDR3aa: CASSSLAGEQYF
CDR3nt: TGTGCCAGCAGCTCACTAGCGGGAGAGCAGTACTTC
abundance: -
j_gene: TRBJ2-7
v_gene: TRBV5-4
d_gene: TRBD2

CDR3aa: CASSQPRDRGDSNYGYTF
CDR3nt: TGCGCCAGCAGCCAACCCCGGGACAGGGGGGATTCTAACTATGGCTACACCTTC
abundance: -
j_gene: TRBJ1-2
v_gene: TRBV4-1
d_gene: TRBD1

CDR3aa: CASSPSLWASGGPGQETQYF
CDR3nt: TGCGCCAGCAGCCCCTCCCTCTGGGCTAGCGGGGGGCCAGGGCAAGAGACCCAGTACTTC
abundance: -
j_gene: TRBJ2-5
v_gene: TRBV5-1
d_gene: TRBD2

CDR3aa: CASSEAPPGQASPLHF
CDR3nt: TGTGCCAGCAGTGAAGCGCCCCCGGGACAGGCTTCACCCCTCCACTTT
abundance: -
j_gene: TRBJ1-6
v_gene: TRBV2
d_gene: TRBD1

CDR3aa: CASSQGLPTDTQYF
CDR3nt: TGTGCCAGCAGCCAAGGACTACCTACAGATACGCAGTATTTT
abundance: -
j_gene: TRBJ2-3
v_gene: TRBV14
d_gene: -

CDR3aa: CASRRQSTDTQYF
CDR3nt: TGTGCCAGTCGGCGACAGAGCACAGATACGCAGTATTTT
abundance: few
j_gene: TRBJ2-3
v_gene: TRBV19
d_gene: -

CDR3aa: CSVPEQGFYGYTF
CDR3nt: TGCAGCGTTCCAGAACAGGGGTTCTATGGCTACACCTTC
abundance: -
j_gene: TRBJ1-2
v_gene: TRBV29-1
d_gene: TRBD1

CDR3aa: CASSPPNTEAFF
CDR3nt: TGTGCCAGCTCACCTCCTAACACTGAAGCTTTCTTT
abundance: -
j_gene: TRBJ1-1
v_gene: TRBV18
d_gene: -